A selection of T cell receptor beta chains follows, all from one sample in a study of blood T cell repertoires in COVID-19. TCRdb's table, derived via immunoSEQ multiplex PCR, lists solely in-frame clones and lacks some. The data contain more than 400,000 clones, roughly 88% of them singletons. The sample taken for sequencing was PBMCs or T cells enriched from blood (not recorded which). The receptors originated from a man aged 18 to 30 who had recovered from COVID-19. CDR3s include the opening cysteine and the closing phenylalanine or tryptophan. D genes are given only for firm matches. Where a row states a size, it is once, few, many or the class of an expanded clone; other rows omit it.

j_call d_call clone_size cdr3_length v_call cdr3_aa cdr3_nt
TRBJ2-2 NA NA 15 TRBV7-2 CASSLGGGLTGELFF TGTGCCAGCAGCTTAGGGGGGGGCCTCACCGGGGAGCTGTTTTTT
TRBJ2-1 NA few 20 TRBV4-1 CASSQGGSSAYGSSYNEQFF TGCGCCAGCAGCCAAGGTGGATCTAGCGCCTATGGGAGCTCCTACAATGAGCAGTTCTTC
TRBJ2-2 NA NA 17 TRBV11-2 CASSLVSAEPLTGELFF TGTGCCAGCAGCTTGGTCTCCGCAGAACCTTTAACCGGGGAGCTGTTTTTT
TRBJ2-2 TRBD1 NA 16 TRBV2 CASRSQGVLDTGELFF TGTGCCAGCAGGTCACAGGGGGTATTGGACACCGGGGAGCTGTTTTTT
TRBJ1-2 NA NA 13 TRBV7-9 CASSAKQVWGYTF TGTGCCAGCAGCGCCAAACAGGTTTGGGGCTACACCTTC
TRBJ1-6 NA few 17 TRBV28 CASSRTPKSSYNSPLHF TGTGCCAGCAGTCGGACTCCTAAGAGCTCCTATAATTCACCCCTCCACTTT
TRBJ2-7 NA NA 13 TRBV7-2 CASSFGISYEQYF TGTGCCAGCAGCTTCGGGATATCCTACGAGCAGTACTTC
TRBJ2-3 NA few 14 TRBV29-1 CSVLLTSPTDTQYF TGCAGCGTACTCCTCACGTCACCAACAGATACGCAGTATTTT
TRBJ2-7 TRBD2 NA 17 TRBV28 CASNPGWRIGGADEQYF TGTGCCAGCAACCCCGGATGGAGAATCGGGGGGGCCGACGAGCAGTACTTC
TRBJ2-2 TRBD2 NA 14 TRBV9 CASSVGLAGGELFF TGTGCCAGCAGCGTAGGACTAGCGGGAGGGGAGCTGTTTTTT
TRBJ2-1 TRBD1 few 15 TRBV24-1 CATSDAGTGTNEQFF TGTGCCACCAGCGACGCCGGGACAGGGACCAATGAGCAGTTCTTC
TRBJ1-2 NA NA 16 TRBV18 CASSPPEQPIDYGYTF TGTGCCAGCTCACCACCGGAACAGCCGATTGACTATGGCTACACCTTC
TRBJ1-2 TRBD1 NA 18 TRBV5-4 CASSLGLGQGAANYGYTF TGTGCCAGCAGCTTGGGTTTGGGACAGGGGGCTGCGAACTATGGCTACACCTTC
TRBJ2-3 NA NA 14 TRBV6-1 CASSEGRIGDTQYF TGTGCCAGCAGTGAAGGGAGGATTGGAGATACGCAGTATTTT
TRBJ2-7 TRBD2 NA 17 TRBV14 CASSQGWIVGGPDEQYF TGTGCCAGCAGCCAAGGGTGGATCGTGGGAGGGCCTGACGAGCAGTACTTC
TRBJ2-1 TRBD2 NA 13 TRBV9 CASSVGTSDEQFF TGTGCCAGCAGCGTGGGGACTAGCGACGAGCAGTTCTTC
TRBJ2-1 TRBD2 few 18 TRBV5-1 CASSFDSVGTSVIHEQFF TGCGCCAGCAGCTTTGATTCTGTCGGGACTAGCGTTATCCATGAGCAGTTCTTC
TRBJ1-1 NA NA 14 TRBV4-2 CASTHREGPLEAFF TGTGCCAGCACCCACAGGGAGGGGCCGCTTGAAGCTTTCTTT
TRBJ2-1 NA NA 16 TRBV5-4 CASSLGPAEGYNEQFF TGTGCCAGCAGCTTGGGGCCAGCGGAGGGATACAATGAGCAGTTCTTC
TRBJ1-1 NA NA 13 TRBV28 CASSFPLITEAFF TGTGCCAGCAGTTTCCCCCTTATTACTGAAGCTTTCTTT
TRBJ2-2 NA NA 16 TRBV9 CASSVAGSSATGELFF TGTGCCAGCAGCGTAGCGGGATCCTCCGCCACCGGGGAGCTGTTTTTT
TRBJ2-7 TRBD2 NA 15 TRBV27 CASSRPRGLDYEQYF TGTGCCAGCAGTCGACCGCGGGGGTTGGACTACGAGCAGTACTTC
TRBJ1-6 TRBD1 NA 19 TRBV24-1 CATSDSSGGQGEYNSPLHF TGTGCCACCAGTGATTCTTCAGGGGGGCAGGGGGAGTATAATTCACCCCTCCACTTT
TRBJ1-2 NA NA 15 TRBV3-1/TRBV3-2 CASSQAQGGGYGYTF TGTGCCAGCAGCCAAGCGCAGGGAGGGGGCTATGGCTACACCTTC
TRBJ2-7 NA once 13 TRBV11-3 CASSNSYRYEQYF TGTGCCAGCAGCAACAGTTATCGCTACGAGCAGTACTTC
TRBJ1-1 NA NA 12 TRBV29-1 CSVGLGGTEAFF TGCAGCGTGGGTTTGGGGGGCACTGAAGCTTTCTTT
TRBJ1-2 TRBD1 NA 14 TRBV28 CASRYDRGNYGYTF TGTGCCAGCAGATATGACAGGGGAAACTATGGCTACACCTTC
TRBJ2-7 NA once 12 TRBV7-9 CASSLDTYEQYF TGTGCCAGCAGCCTGGACACGTACGAGCAGTACTTC
TRBJ2-7 TRBD2 NA 17 TRBV27 CASSPGLAGGATYEQYF TGTGCCAGCAGTCCAGGACTAGCGGGAGGGGCTACCTACGAGCAGTACTTC
TRBJ2-3 NA NA 11 TRBV15 CATSNGSTQYF TGTGCCACCAGCAACGGGAGTACGCAGTATTTT
TRBJ2-5 NA NA 14 TRBV7-9 CASTLRDSQETQYF TGTGCCAGCACCCTTAGGGACTCCCAAGAGACCCAGTACTTC